The 25 T cell receptor beta chains below come from one sample, sequenced in a study of T-cell reconstitution after alpha-beta-depleted transplantation in children. The library targeted TCRbeta and was prepared with unique molecular identifiers. One entry per CDR3 protein, called by TCRdb with MiXCR from the PCR reads. Found here are around 670,000 distinct CDR3 sequences, 10% to 15% of them singletons; the top ten hold around 0.76%. The starting material was PBMCs, obtained before TCRalphabeta/CD19-depleted stem cell transplant. The receptors come from a girl aged 2 to 9 with congenital amegakaryocytic thrombocytopenia, due to receive a stem cell transplant.

This clonotype was counted many times. The chain combines TRBV29-1 with TRBJ1-4; no definite D call. There are 12 residues in the CDR3. V dropped 5 bases and J dropped 7 bases, with 11 bases sitting between them. CDR1 is SQVTM and CDR2 is ANQGSEA in the germline V gene. CDR3 coding DNA: TGCAGCGTTCTCCCGTTCGGTGAAAAACTGTTTTTT. Amino acids: CSVLPFGEKLFF.

The genes are TRBV2 and TRBJ2-7; maybe TRBD2 (6 bases). V was trimmed by 2 bases and J by 0 bases, leaving 11 bases between them. CDR3 size: 15 residues. Per the germline V gene, CDR1 is SNHLY and CDR2 is FYNNEI. The CDR3 here is CASSEWDGSSYEQYF. DNA of the CDR3: TGTGCCAGCAGTGAATGGGACGGGAGCTCCTACGAGCAGTACTTC. Full variable domain (missing parts from reference TRBV2 and TRBJ2-7): EPEVTQTPSHQVTQMGQEVILRCVPISNHLYFYWYRQILGQKVEFLVSFYNNEISEKSEIFDDQFSVERPDGSNFTLKIRSTKLEDSAMYFCASSEWDGSSYEQYFGPGTRLTVT.

This clonotype was recorded at least ten times. The chain employs TRBV7-2 and TRBJ1-5; D unclear. Trimming left V 5 bases short and J 0 bases short, with 2 bases between. The CDR3 spans 12 residues. From germline, CDR1 is SGHTA and CDR2 FQGNSA. CDR3 residues: CASSNSNQPQHF. The CDR3 DNA is TGTGCCAGCAGCAATAGCAATCAGCCCCAGCATTTT.

This clonotype was found many times. This chain joins TRBV5-1 and TRBJ2-3, with 7 nucleotides matching TRBD1. There are 14 residues in the CDR3. J gave up 2 bases and V 3 bases, and 3 bases lay outside the gene matches. Germline CDR1 and CDR2: SGHRS and YFSETQ. CDR3 nucleotides: TGCGCCAGCAGCTGGGGGACAGACACAGATACGCAGTATTTT. Amino acid sequence: CASSWGTDTDTQYF.

The chain carries TRBV27 and TRBJ1-1; TRBD1 matches at 8 bases. Germline assignment: CDR1 MNHEY and CDR2 SMNVEV (reference sequence). Unmatched junction bases numbered 12, after V lost 4 bases and J lost 11 bases. The CDR3 is 14 residues long. Here the CDR3 reads CASSYYGQGGTAFF. The CDR3 bases are TGTGCCAGCAGTTACTACGGACAGGGAGGGACGGCTTTCTTT.

This clonotype was counted between two and nine times. V is TRBV28 and J is TRBJ1-2; D might be TRBD1 (5 bases). The CDR3 runs 14 residues. Germline CDR1 reads MDHEN; CDR2 reads SYDVKM. Trimming took off 1 base at V and 3 bases at J, with 9 bases between the two ends. CDR3 bases: TGTGCCAGCAGTTTATTACAACAGGACTATGGCTACACCTTC. As protein: CASSLLQQDYGYTF.

This clonotype was observed a handful of times. The chain links TRBV4-1 to TRBJ2-7; 14 bases align to TRBD2. Germline CDR1 reads MGHRA; CDR2 reads YSYEKL. V dropped 0 bases and J dropped 3; count of bases not matched to a gene: 4. This CDR3 has 17 residues. This CDR3 reads CASSQEGLAGAIYEQYF. The CDR3 DNA reads TGCGCCAGCAGCCAAGAGGGACTAGCGGGAGCGATCTACGAGCAGTACTTC.

Many counts were recorded for this clonotype. The V call is TRBV6-1, the J call TRBJ2-2, with D unresolved. V lost 3 bases and J lost 8, with 7 bases in between. The CDR3 sequence is 12 residues long. Germline V gene data show CDR1 as MNHNS and CDR2 as SASEGT. CDR3 sequence (DNA): TGTGCCAGCAGTGATAGAGAGGGGGAGCTGTTTTTT. This translates into CASSDREGELFF.

The chain links TRBV12-3 or TRBV12-4 to TRBJ2-6; D may be TRBD1 (6 bases). The CDR3 is made up of 16 amino acids. V dropped 6 bases and J dropped 2 bases, with 14 bases sitting between them. CDR3 loop: CASSTGFFAGANVLTF. The DNA of the CDR3 is TGTGCCAGCAGCACAGGGTTCTTCGCTGGGGCCAACGTCCTGACTTTC.

The V gene is TRBV29-1, the J gene TRBJ1-1; D is undetermined. V dropped 7 bases and J dropped 4 bases, with 16 bases sitting between them. Germline V gives CDR1 SQVTM, CDR2 ANQGSEA. This CDR3 comprises 13 residues. For the CDR3, the DNA is TGCAGCGCAACACGGACGGTGGGCACTGAAGCTTTCTTT. It encodes CSATRTVGTEAFF.

V and J are TRBV12-3 or TRBV12-4 and TRBJ1-1; TRBD1 aligns across 8 bases. The ends lost 3 bases at V and 1 base at J; junction bases unmatched: 7. This CDR3 has 16 residues. CDR3 region: CASSFPGGARNTEAFF. The CDR3 DNA is TGTGCCAGCAGTTTTCCAGGGGGCGCAAGGAACACTGAAGCTTTCTTT.

This clonotype was picked up many times. The J gene is TRBJ1-6, the V gene TRBV6-1; no clear D gene. Germline V lookup: CDR1 MNHNS, CDR2 SASEGT. This CDR3 contains 14 residues. V dropped 6 bases and J dropped 5 bases, with 11 bases sitting between them. The CDR3 bases are TGTGCCAGCAGATCGACTTCTGATAATTCACCCCTCCACTTT. It codes for CASRSTSDNSPLHF.

This clonotype occurred a few times. V is TRBV19 and J is TRBJ1-1; D gene uncertain. Germline loops: CDR1 LNHDA, CDR2 SQIVND (reference sequence). This CDR3 contains 13 residues. V was cut by 5 bases and J by 0 bases, with 7 bases left in between. The chain's CDR3 is CASSPLLNTEAFF. The CDR3 nucleotides are TGTGCCAGTAGTCCCCTCTTGAACACTGAAGCTTTCTTT. Variable domain in full (rest from reference TRBV19 and TRBJ1-1): DGGITQSPKYLFRKEGQNVTLSCEQNLNHDAMYWYRQDPGQGLRLIYYSQIVNDFQKGDIAEGYSVSREKKESFPLTVTSAQKNPTAFYLCASSPLLNTEAFFGQGTRLTVV.

This clonotype was recorded at least ten times. The chain employs TRBV9 and TRBJ2-3; D possibly corresponds to TRBD2 (5 bases). Germline CDR1 SGDLS, CDR2 YYNGEE. The ends were cut back, 0 bases at V and 4 bases at J, with 15 bases in the middle. This CDR3 is built from 16 residues. The CDR3 spells CASSVEGLARADTQYF. The CDR3, as DNA: TGTGCCAGCAGCGTAGAAGGCCTAGCCAGAGCAGATACGCAGTATTTT.

This clonotype was counted ten times or more. The V call is TRBV28, the J call TRBJ1-1; TRBD1 is a possible D gene (5 bases). CDR3 size: 13 residues. Per the germline V gene, CDR1 is MDHEN and CDR2 is SYDVKM. V was clipped by 7 bases and J by 3 bases, with 12 bases between them. The CDR3 nucleotides are TGTGCCAGCACTTCTACAGGATACACTGAAGCTTTCTTT. Protein product: CASTSTGYTEAFF. The full variable domain, rest sourced from reference TRBV28 and TRBJ1-1, is DVKVTQSSRYLVKRTGEKVFLECVQDMDHENMFWYRQDPGLGLRLIYFSYDVKMKEKGDIPEGYSVSREKKERFSLILESASTNQTSMYLCASTSTGYTEAFFGQGTRLTVV.

In its sample, this clonotype was seen many times. The gene calls are TRBV5-1 and TRBJ2-7, with D possibly TRBD2 on 5 matching bases. Germline values: CDR1 SGHRS, CDR2 YFSETQ. CDR3 length: 14 residues. V lost 0 bases, J lost 5 bases, and 12 bases lay in between. The CDR3 DNA is TGCGCCAGCAGCTTGGGGCTAGCTGTCCACGAGCAGTACTTC. This encodes CASSLGLAVHEQYF.

V and J are TRBV20-1 and TRBJ2-3; D unclear. This CDR3 has 13 residues. The ends were cut back, 2 bases at V and 7 bases at J, with 13 bases in the middle. CDR1 DFQATT and CDR2 SNEGSKA come from the germline V gene (reference sequence). The CDR3 DNA reads as TGCAGTGCTAGACAGGCCTCATACAATACGCAGTATTTT. Translating it yields CSARQASYNTQYF.

In this sample, this clonotype turned up a few times. V usage is TRBV4-1 and J usage is TRBJ2-1; TRBD2 agrees at 15 bases. Trimming cost V 2 bases and J 10 bases; bases outside gene matches: 30. In germline, CDR1 is MGHRA, CDR2 YSYEKL. This CDR3 region has 24 residues. The CDR3 region is CASSQPDRTSGRAVTSVRVVEQFF. CDR3 coding DNA: TGCGCCAGCAGCCAACCCGATCGGACTAGCGGGAGGGCCGTTACGTCCGTTAGGGTGGTCGAGCAGTTCTTC.

The chain carries TRBV6-2 or TRBV6-3 and TRBJ2-3; 8 bases line up with TRBD1. The V gene's germline CDR1 is MNHEY and CDR2 SVGEGT. The CDR3 runs 16 residues. With 2 bases clipped from V and 0 bases from J, the junction kept 4 bases outside the gene matches. The CDR3: CASSYRGQGSTDTQYF. The CDR3 region has the DNA TGTGCCAGCAGTTACCGAGGACAGGGAAGCACAGATACGCAGTATTTT.

At least ten counts were recorded for this clonotype. The chain employs TRBV5-6 and TRBJ1-3, with D possibly TRBD1 on 6 matching bases. V lost 4 bases and J lost 5, with 16 bases in between. The CDR3 is 15 residues long. CDR1 is SGHDT, CDR2 YYEEEE, per germline. In DNA form, the CDR3 reads TGTGCCAGCAGCAGACCGGGACATCTAAGAAACACCATATATTTT. Translating it yields CASSRPGHLRNTIYF.

In this sample, this clonotype turned up many times. The chain recombines TRBV5-1 with TRBJ2-1; D is possibly TRBD1 (5 bases). The ends were cut back, 4 bases at V and 8 bases at J, with 16 bases in the middle. Per the germline V gene, CDR1 is SGHRS and CDR2 is YFSETQ. CDR3 length equals 14 residues. CDR3 residues: CASSPGQSGYEQFF. CDR3 bases: TGCGCCAGCAGCCCCGGACAAAGTGGATATGAGCAGTTCTTC.

In its sample, this clonotype was seen a few times. This chain joins TRBV5-5 and TRBJ2-1, with D tentatively TRBD2 (6 bases). CDR1 is SGHKS and CDR2 is YYEKEE in the germline V gene (reference sequence). CDR3 size: 17 residues. The V gene lost 4 bases and the J gene lost 7 bases, with 24 bases spanning the gap. CDR3 bases: TGTGCCAGCAGCCGGACCCTAGGAGGGGATCCAAAGAATGAGCAGTTCTTC. As protein: CASSRTLGGDPKNEQFF.

This clonotype appeared a few times. The chain recombines TRBV30 with TRBJ2-7; no clear D gene. Deletions cut 6 bases from V and 2 bases from J, with 11 bases between. The germline V gene encodes CDR1 GTSNPN and CDR2 SVGIG (reference sequence). This CDR3 is built from 12 residues. The chain's CDR3 is CACRVRAYEQYF. CDR3 in DNA: TGTGCCTGCAGAGTCCGGGCCTACGAGCAGTACTTC.

This clonotype was recorded many times. The chain carries TRBV20-1 and TRBJ2-5; no clear D gene. Trimming removed 6 bases at V and 2 bases at J, with 13 bases between. The CDR3 totals 13 residues. Germline V gives CDR1 DFQATT, CDR2 SNEGSKA (reference sequence). CDR3 residues: CSAKPVAQETQYF. For the CDR3, the DNA is TGCAGTGCAAAGCCGGTGGCACAAGAGACCCAGTACTTC.

The J gene is TRBJ2-1, the V gene TRBV20-1; no reliable D call. Germline loops: CDR1 DFQATT, CDR2 SNEGSKA (reference sequence). The CDR3 spans 16 residues. Trimming stripped 6 bases from V and 2 bases from J, with 20 bases between. CDR3 in DNA: TGCAGTGCCGCACCGGTGGGATCGGGTCCCTACAATGAGCAGTTCTTC. It translates to CSAAPVGSGPYNEQFF.